A selection of T cell receptor beta chains follows, all from one sample in a study of radiotherapy plus CTLA-4 blockade in lung cancer. Assay: immunoSEQ multiplex PCR; the TCRdb copy retains only in-frame clones and omits some. The table lists some 27,000 clones, roughly 71% of them singletons, with approximately 24% in the top ten. The sample consisted of peripheral blood, taken from a patient treated with radiotherapy plus ipilimumab. Receptors originate from a human donor with non-small cell lung cancer that progressed on radiotherapy plus ipilimumab. The CDR3 runs from the conserved cysteine through the conserved F or W. The D gene is left open where the match is weak. Only part of the rows carry a size: once, few, many, or a class if the clone is expanded.

NA | TRBJ2-6 | NA | TRBV7-2 | CASSGFSGANVLTF | TGTGCCAGCAGTGGCTTCTCTGGGGCCAACGTCCTGACTTTC
NA | TRBJ2-1 | NA | TRBV29-1 | CSVGEGGLPPNEQFF | TGCAGCGTTGGAGAGGGAGGTCTTCCCCCCAATGAGCAGTTCTTC
NA | TRBJ2-3 | NA | TRBV2 | CASTPGASTDTQYF | TGTGCCAGCACCCCAGGGGCTAGCACAGATACGCAGTATTTT
NA | TRBJ2-7 | NA | TRBV7-6 | CASSFSPDSSYEQYF | TGTGCCAGCAGCTTCTCGCCCGACAGCTCCTACGAGCAGTACTTC
NA | TRBJ1-2 | NA | TRBV6-6 | CASSLKDYGYTF | TGTGCCAGCAGTCTTAAGGACTATGGCTACACCTTC
NA | TRBJ2-7 | TRBD1 | TRBV28 | CASSLPGQGAYEQYF | TGTGCCAGCAGTTTGCCTGGACAGGGGGCCTACGAGCAGTACTTC
few | TRBJ1-2 | NA | TRBV2 | CASSPQVSYGYTF | TGTGCCAGCAGTCCACAGGTATCCTATGGCTACACCTTC
NA | TRBJ2-1 | NA | TRBV28 | CASLGASSYNEQFF | TGTGCCAGCTTAGGGGCCTCCTCCTACAATGAGCAGTTCTTC
few | TRBJ2-7 | TRBD1 | TRBV30 | CAWSRTGPGQGFYEQYF | TGTGCCTGGAGTCGCACGGGGCCGGGACAGGGCTTTTACGAGCAGTACTTC
NA | TRBJ1-2 | NA | TRBV28 | CATNELGVNYGYTF | TGTGCCACGAACGAACTAGGGGTAAACTATGGCTACACCTTC
NA | TRBJ2-3 | TRBD1 | TRBV9 | CASSVVGQGNTDTQYF | TGTGCCAGCAGCGTAGTGGGACAGGGAAACACAGATACGCAGTATTTT
NA | TRBJ1-5 | NA | TRBV27 | CASSSAAGLSNQPQHF | TGTGCCAGCAGTTCCGCCGCCGGTCTCTCAAATCAGCCCCAGCATTTT
once | TRBJ1-2 | TRBD1 | TRBV6-6 | CASSGQGVTNYGYTF | TGTGCCAGCAGTGGACAGGGAGTTACTAACTATGGCTACACCTTC
NA | TRBJ2-1 | NA | TRBV7-9 | CASSLAGHSYNEQFF | TGTGCCAGCAGCTTAGCGGGACATTCCTACAATGAGCAGTTCTTC
once | TRBJ2-5 | TRBD2 | TRBV15 | CATSRDSGGQETQYF | TGTGCCACCAGCAGAGATAGCGGGGGACAAGAGACCCAGTACTTC
NA | TRBJ2-5 | TRBD1 | TRBV5-1 | CASSPNTGGAETQYF | TGCGCCAGCAGCCCGAACACAGGGGGCGCCGAGACCCAGTACTTC
NA | TRBJ2-7 | TRBD1 | TRBV28 | CASSFDRGFSYEQYF | TGTGCCAGCAGTTTCGACAGGGGATTCTCCTACGAGCAGTACTTC
NA | TRBJ2-1 | TRBD2 | TRBV28 | CASSPIRTSGRSNEQFF | TGTGCCAGCAGTCCGATTCGAACTAGCGGGAGGTCAAATGAGCAGTTCTTC
NA | TRBJ2-1 | NA | TRBV5-6 | CASSLARQGGLSEQFF | TGTGCCAGCAGCTTGGCCCGCCAGGGGGGCCTTAGTGAGCAGTTCTTC
NA | TRBJ2-1 | NA | TRBV4-3 | CASSQEGGGFASSYNEQFF | TGCGCCAGCAGCCAAGAAGGAGGGGGGTTCGCGAGCTCCTACAATGAGCAGTTCTTC
NA | TRBJ2-5 | TRBD2 | TRBV27 | CASSLMAGDGTQYF | TGTGCCAGCAGTTTAATGGCGGGAGACGGGACCCAGTACTTC
few | TRBJ2-3 | NA | TRBV5-1 | CASSLNDEDTQYF | TGCGCCAGCAGCTTAAATGATGAAGATACGCAGTATTTT
few | TRBJ2-7 | TRBD2 | TRBV14 | CASSPRTSGAKDF | TGTGCCAGCAGCCCACGGACTAGCGGAGCAAAGGACTTC
NA | TRBJ1-5 | NA | TRBV2 | CASSEPRQPQHF | TGTGCCAGCAGTGAACCGAGACAGCCCCAGCATTTT
once | TRBJ2-1 | NA | TRBV11-2 | CASSLRSLPNEQFF | TGTGCCAGCAGCTTGAGAAGCCTACCCAATGAGCAGTTCTTC
NA | TRBJ1-6 | NA | TRBV4-3 | CASSLDGRAYNSPLHF | TGCGCCAGCAGCCTGGATGGAAGGGCCTATAATTCACCCCTCCACTTT
few | TRBJ1-5 | NA | TRBV6-1 | CASSLGWDQPQHF | TGTGCCAGCAGTTTGGGATGGGATCAGCCCCAGCATTTT